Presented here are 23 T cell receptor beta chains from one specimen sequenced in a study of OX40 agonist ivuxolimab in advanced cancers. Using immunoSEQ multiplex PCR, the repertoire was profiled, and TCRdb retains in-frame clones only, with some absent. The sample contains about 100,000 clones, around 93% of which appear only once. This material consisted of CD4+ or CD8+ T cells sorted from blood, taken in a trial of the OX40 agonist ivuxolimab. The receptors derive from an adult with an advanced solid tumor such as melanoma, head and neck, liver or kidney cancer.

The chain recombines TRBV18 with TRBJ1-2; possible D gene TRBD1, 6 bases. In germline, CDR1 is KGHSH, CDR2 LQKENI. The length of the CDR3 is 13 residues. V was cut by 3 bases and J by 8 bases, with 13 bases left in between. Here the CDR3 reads CASSPDSPTGYTF. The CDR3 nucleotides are TGTGCCAGCTCACCGGACAGCCCAACGGGCTACACCTTC. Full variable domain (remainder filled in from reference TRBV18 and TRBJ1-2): NAGVMQNPRHLVRRRGQEARLRCSPMKGHSHVYWYRQLPEEGLKFMVYLQKENIIDESGMPKERFSAEFPKEGPSILRIQQVVRGDSAAYFCASSPDSPTGYTFGSGTRLTVV.

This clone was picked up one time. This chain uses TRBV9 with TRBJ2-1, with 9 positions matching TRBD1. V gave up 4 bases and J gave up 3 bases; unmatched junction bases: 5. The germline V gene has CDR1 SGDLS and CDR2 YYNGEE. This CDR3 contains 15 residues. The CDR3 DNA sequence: TGTGCCAGCAGCCTGGGACAGGGTCGCTACAATGAGCAGTTCTTC. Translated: CASSLGQGRYNEQFF.

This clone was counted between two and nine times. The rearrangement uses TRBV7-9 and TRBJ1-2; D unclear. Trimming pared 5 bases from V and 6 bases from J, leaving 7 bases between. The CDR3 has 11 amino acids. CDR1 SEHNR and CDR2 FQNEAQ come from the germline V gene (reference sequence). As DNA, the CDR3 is TGTGCCAGCAGCCCCTCCGATGGCTACACCTTC. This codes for CASSPSDGYTF. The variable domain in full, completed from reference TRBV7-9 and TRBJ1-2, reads DTGVSQNPRHKITKRGQNVTFRCDPISEHNRLYWYRQTLGQGPEFLTYFQNEAQLEKSRLLSDRFSAERPKGSFSTLEIQRTEQGDSAMYLCASSPSDGYTFGSGTRLTVV.

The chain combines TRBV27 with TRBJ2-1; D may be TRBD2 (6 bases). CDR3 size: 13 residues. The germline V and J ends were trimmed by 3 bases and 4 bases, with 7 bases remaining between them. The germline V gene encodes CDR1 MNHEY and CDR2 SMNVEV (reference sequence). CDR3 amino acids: CASSLEGYNEQFF. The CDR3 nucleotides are TGTGCCAGCAGTTTGGAGGGATACAATGAGCAGTTCTTC.

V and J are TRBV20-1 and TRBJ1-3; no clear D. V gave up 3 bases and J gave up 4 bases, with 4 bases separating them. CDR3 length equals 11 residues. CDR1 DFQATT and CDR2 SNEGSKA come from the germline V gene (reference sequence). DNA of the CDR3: TGCAGTGCTAGTACAGGAAACACCATATATTTT. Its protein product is CSASTGNTIYF.

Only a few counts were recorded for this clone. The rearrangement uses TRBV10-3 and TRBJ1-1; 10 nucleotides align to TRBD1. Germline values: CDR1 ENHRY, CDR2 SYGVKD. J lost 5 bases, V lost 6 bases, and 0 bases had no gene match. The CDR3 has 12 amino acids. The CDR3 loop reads CAIRDRGTEAFF. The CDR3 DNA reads TGTGCCATCAGGGACAGGGGGACTGAAGCTTTCTTT.

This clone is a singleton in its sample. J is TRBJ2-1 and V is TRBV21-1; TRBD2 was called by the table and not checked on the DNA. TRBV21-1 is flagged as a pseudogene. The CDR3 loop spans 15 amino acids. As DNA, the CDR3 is TGTGCCAGCAGCAAAGTGGAACTAGCCTCCTATGAGCAGTTCTTC. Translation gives CASSKVELASYEQFF.

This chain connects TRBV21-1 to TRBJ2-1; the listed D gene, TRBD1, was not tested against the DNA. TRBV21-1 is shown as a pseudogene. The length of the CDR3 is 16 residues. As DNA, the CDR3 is TGTGCCAGCAGCGGTCGGGACAGGGGCCCCTACAATGAGCAGTTCTTC. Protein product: CASSGRDRGPYNEQFF.

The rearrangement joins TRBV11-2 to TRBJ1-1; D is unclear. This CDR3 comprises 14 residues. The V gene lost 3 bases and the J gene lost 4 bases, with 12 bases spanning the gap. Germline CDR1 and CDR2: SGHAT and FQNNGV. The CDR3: CASSFGRTITEAFF. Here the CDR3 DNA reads TGTGCCAGCAGCTTTGGCAGAACAATCACTGAAGCTTTCTTT.

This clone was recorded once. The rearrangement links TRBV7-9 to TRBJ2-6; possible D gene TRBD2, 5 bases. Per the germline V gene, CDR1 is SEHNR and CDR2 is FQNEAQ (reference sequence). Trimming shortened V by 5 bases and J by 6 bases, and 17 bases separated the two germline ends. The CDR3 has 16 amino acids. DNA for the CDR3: TGTGCCAGCAGCCCGGACTTTTCTCGAGCGGCCAACGTCCTGACTTTC. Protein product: CASSPDFSRAANVLTF. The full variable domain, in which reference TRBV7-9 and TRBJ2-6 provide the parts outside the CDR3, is DTGVSQNPRHKITKRGQNVTFRCDPISEHNRLYWYRQTLGQGPEFLTYFQNEAQLEKSRLLSDRFSAERPKGSFSTLEIQRTEQGDSAMYLCASSPDFSRAANVLTFGAGSRLTVL.

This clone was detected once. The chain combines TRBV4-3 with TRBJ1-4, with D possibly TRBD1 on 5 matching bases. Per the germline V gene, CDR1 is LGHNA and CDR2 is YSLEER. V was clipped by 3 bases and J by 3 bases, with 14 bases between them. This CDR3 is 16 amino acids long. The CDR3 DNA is TGCGCCAGCAGCCAGGGCCCCAGGGCCCCTAATGAAAAACTGTTTTTT. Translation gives CASSQGPRAPNEKLFF.

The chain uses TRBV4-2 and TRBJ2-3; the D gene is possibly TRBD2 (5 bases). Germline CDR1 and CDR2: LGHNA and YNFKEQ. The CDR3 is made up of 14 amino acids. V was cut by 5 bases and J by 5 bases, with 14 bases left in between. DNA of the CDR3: TGTGCCAGCAGCTTACTAGGGAGTGGAGATACGCAGTATTTT. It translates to CASSLLGSGDTQYF.

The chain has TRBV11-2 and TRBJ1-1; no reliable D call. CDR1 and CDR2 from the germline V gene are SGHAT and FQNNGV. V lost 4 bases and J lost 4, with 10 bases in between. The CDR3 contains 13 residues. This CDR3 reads CASSSLRRTEAFF. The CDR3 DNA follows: TGTGCCAGCAGCTCCCTACGGCGCACTGAAGCTTTCTTT.

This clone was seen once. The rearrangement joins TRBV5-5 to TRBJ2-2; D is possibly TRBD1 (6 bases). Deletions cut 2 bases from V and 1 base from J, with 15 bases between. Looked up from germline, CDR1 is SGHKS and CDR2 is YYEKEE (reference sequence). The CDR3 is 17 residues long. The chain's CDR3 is CASSFHTGLWNTGELFF. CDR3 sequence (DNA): TGTGCCAGCAGCTTCCATACAGGGCTTTGGAACACCGGGGAGCTGTTTTTT.

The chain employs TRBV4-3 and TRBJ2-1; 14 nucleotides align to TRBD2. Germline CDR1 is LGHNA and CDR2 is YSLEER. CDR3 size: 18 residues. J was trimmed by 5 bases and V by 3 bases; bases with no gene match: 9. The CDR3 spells CASSQENKGLAGDNEQFF. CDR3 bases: TGCGCCAGCAGCCAGGAAAACAAGGGACTAGCGGGAGACAATGAGCAGTTCTTC.

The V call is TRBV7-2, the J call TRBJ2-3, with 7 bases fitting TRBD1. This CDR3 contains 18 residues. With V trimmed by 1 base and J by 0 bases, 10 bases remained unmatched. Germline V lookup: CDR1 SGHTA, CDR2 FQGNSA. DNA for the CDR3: TGTGCCAGCAGCTTAGGGGGATGGTGGACAGGAAGCACAGATACGCAGTATTTT. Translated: CASSLGGWWTGSTDTQYF.

The CDR3 DNA reads TGTGCCAGCAGCTCCGGCCAAACCCGCAGGGGAACGCAGTATTTT. Encoded protein: CASSSGQTRRGTQYF. The chain joins TRBV7-2 to TRBJ2-3; TRBD1 is a possible D gene (6 bases). This CDR3 has 15 residues. Trimming left V 4 bases short and J 9 bases short, with 20 bases between. CDR1 and CDR2 from the germline V gene are SGHTA and FQGNSA.

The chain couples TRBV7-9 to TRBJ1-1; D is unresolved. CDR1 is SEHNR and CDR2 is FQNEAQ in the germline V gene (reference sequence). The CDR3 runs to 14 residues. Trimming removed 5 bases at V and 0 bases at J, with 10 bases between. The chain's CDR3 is CASSTGKMNTEAFF. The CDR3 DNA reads TGTGCCAGCAGCACCGGGAAAATGAACACTGAAGCTTTCTTT.

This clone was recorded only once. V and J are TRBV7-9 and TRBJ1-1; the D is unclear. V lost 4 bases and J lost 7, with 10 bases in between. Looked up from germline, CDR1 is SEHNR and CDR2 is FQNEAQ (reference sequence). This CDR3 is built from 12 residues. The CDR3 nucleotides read TGTGCCAGCAGCTACTCGTGGGATGAAGCTTTCTTT. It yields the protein CASSYSWDEAFF.

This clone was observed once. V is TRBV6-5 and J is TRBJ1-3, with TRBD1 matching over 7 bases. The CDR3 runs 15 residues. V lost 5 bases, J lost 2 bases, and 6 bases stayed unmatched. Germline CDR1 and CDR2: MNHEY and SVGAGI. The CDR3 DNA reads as TGTGCCAGCAGTAAGACAGGGAGGACTGGAAACACCATATATTTT. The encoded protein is CASSKTGRTGNTIYF.

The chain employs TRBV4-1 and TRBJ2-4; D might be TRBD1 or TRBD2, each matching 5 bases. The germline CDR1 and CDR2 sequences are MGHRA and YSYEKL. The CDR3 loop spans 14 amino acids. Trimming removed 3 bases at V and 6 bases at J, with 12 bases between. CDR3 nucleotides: TGCGCCAGCAGCCACCGGGACGCCCCAAACATTCAGTACTTC. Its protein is CASSHRDAPNIQYF.

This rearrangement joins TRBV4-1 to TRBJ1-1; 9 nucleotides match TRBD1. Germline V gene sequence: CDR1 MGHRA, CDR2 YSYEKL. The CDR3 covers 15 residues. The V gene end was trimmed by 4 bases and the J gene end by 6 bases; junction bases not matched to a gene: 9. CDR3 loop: CASSPTGGAVPEAFF. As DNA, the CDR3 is TGCGCCAGCAGCCCTACAGGGGGCGCGGTCCCTGAAGCTTTCTTT.

CDR3 amino acids: CASSPGTSAYNEQFF. CDR3 coding DNA: TGTGCCAGCAGCCCCGGGACTAGCGCCTACAATGAGCAGTTCTTC. V gene TRBV11-3 combines with J gene TRBJ2-1; 10 nucleotides agree with TRBD2. Trimming removed 5 bases from V and 2 bases from J; junction bases left unmatched: 3. This CDR3 is 15 amino acids long. In germline, CDR1 is SGHNT, CDR2 YENEEA.